Detailed here is one T cell receptor (beta chain). Its target is not known. This sample stems from a study of cytomegalovirus exposure and HLA in healthy donors. Background on the study: From 150 million to 200 million T cells, an earlier analysis saw 110 million or so unique TCR beta sequences.

The primer mix had 60 Vbeta and 13 Jbeta primers. TCRdb's copy holds only in-frame clones and misses some; the assay was immunoSEQ multiplex PCR. The profile shows about 200,000 clones, 70% to 90% of them singletons. The CDR3 loop spans 13 amino acids. Germline CDR1 and CDR2: SGHTA and FQGNSA. The ends lost 5 bases at V and 6 bases at J; junction bases unmatched: 4. Study results and caveats: Confirmation in vitro established that a few CMV-associated chains were specific for CMV antigens. Cytomegalovirus association was assigned to 170 or so TCR beta chains.

Material for sequencing was PBMCs. This receptor was taken from a man younger than 40 in good health and CMV-seronegative. The V call is TRBV7-2, the J call TRBJ1-5, with 7 bases matching TRBD1. The CDR3 DNA reads TGTGCCAGCAGCCCCGACAGGGCTCAGCCCCAGCATTTT. Amino acid sequence: CASSPDRAQPQHF.